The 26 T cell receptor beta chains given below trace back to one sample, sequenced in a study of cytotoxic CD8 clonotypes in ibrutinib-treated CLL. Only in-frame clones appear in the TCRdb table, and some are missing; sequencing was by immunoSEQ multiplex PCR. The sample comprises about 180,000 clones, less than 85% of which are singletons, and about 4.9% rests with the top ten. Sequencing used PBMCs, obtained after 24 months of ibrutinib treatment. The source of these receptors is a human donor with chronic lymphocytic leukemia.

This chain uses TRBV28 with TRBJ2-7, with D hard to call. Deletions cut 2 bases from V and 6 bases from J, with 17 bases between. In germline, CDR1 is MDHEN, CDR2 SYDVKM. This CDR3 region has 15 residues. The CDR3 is CASSLAGSGSCEQYF. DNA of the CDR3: TGTGCCAGCAGTTTAGCCGGGTCCGGGTCATGCGAGCAGTACTTC.

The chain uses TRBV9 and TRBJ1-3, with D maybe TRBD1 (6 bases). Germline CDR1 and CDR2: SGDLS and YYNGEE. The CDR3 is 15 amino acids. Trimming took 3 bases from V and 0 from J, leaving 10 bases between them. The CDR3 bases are TGTGCCAGCAGCGGACAGGTCTACTCTGGAAACACCATATATTTT. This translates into CASSGQVYSGNTIYF.

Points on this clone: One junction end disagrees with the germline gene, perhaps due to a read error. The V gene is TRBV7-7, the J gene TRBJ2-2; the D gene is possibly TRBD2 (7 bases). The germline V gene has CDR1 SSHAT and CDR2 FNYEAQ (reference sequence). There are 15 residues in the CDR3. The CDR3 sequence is CASSLGGGNTGELFF. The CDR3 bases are TGTGCTAGCAGCTTAGGCGGGGGCAACACCGGGGAGCTGTTTTTT.

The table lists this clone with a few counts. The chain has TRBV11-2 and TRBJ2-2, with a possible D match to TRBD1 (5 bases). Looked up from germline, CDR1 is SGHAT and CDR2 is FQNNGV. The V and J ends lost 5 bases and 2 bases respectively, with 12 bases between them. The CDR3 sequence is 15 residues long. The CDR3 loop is CASSGGRANTGELFF. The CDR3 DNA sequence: TGTGCCAGCAGCGGCGGCAGGGCAAACACCGGGGAGCTGTTTTTT.

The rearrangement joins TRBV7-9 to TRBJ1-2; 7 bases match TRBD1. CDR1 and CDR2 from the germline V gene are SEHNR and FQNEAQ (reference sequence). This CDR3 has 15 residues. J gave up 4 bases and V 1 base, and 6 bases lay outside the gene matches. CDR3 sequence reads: CASSLGGTEIYGYTF. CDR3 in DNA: TGTGCCAGCAGCTTAGGAGGGACAGAAATCTATGGCTACACCTTC.

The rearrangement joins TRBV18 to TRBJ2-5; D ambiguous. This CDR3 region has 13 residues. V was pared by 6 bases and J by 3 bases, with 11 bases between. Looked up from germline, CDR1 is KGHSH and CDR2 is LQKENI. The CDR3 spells CASSLFVEETQYF. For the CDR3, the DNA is TGTGCCAGCTCCTTGTTCGTGGAAGAGACCCAGTACTTC.

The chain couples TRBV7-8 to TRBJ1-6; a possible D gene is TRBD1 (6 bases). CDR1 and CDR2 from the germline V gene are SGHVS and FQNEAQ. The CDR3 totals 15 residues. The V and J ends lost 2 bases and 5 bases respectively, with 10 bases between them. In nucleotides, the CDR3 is TGTGCCAGCAGCTTACGGACAGCCAATAATTCACCCCTCCACTTT. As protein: CASSLRTANNSPLHF.

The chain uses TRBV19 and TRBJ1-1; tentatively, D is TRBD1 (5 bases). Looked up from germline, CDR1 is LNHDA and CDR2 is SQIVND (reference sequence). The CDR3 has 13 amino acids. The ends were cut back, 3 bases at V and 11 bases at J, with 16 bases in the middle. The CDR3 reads CASSISTTKGAFF. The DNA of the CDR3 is TGTGCCAGTAGTATCTCCACTACTAAGGGGGCTTTCTTT.

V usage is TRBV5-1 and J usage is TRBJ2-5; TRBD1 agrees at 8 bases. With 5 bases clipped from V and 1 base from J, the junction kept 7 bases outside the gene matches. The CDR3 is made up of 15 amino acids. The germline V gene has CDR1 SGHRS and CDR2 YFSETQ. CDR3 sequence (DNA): TGCGCCAGCAGTCATGGACAGGGAACCCAAGAGACCCAGTACTTC. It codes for CASSHGQGTQETQYF. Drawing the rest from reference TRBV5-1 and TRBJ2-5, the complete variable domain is KAGVTQTPRYLIKTRGQQVTLSCSPISGHRSVSWYQQTPGQGLQFLFEYFSETQRNKGNFPGRFSGRQFSNSRSEMNVSTLELGDSALYLCASSHGQGTQETQYFGPGTRLLVL.

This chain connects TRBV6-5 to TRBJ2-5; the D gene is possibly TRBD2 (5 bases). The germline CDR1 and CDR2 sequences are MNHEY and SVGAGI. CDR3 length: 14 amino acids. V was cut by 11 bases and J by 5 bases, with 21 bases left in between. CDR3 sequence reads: CASRGPLFGETQYF. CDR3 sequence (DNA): TGTGCCTCCCGGGGTCCCCTCTTTGGGGAGACCCAGTACTTC.

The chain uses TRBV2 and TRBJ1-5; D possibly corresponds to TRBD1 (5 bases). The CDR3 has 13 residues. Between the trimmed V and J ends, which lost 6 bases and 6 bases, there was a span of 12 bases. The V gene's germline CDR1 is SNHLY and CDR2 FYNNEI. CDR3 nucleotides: TGTGCCAGCAGCCTTGCCGGGGGTCAGCCCCAGCATTTT. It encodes CASSLAGGQPQHF. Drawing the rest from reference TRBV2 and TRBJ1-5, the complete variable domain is EPEVTQTPSHQVTQMGQEVILRCVPISNHLYFYWYRQILGQKVEFLVSFYNNEISEKSEIFDDQFSVERPDGSNFTLKIRSTKLEDSAMYFCASSLAGGQPQHFGDGTRLSIL.

The DNA of the CDR3 is TGCAGCGTTGAAAAGGTGACAGGGGGGAATCAGCCCCAGCATTTT. This gives the protein CSVEKVTGGNQPQHF. The rearrangement links TRBV29-1 to TRBJ1-5, with TRBD1 matching over 9 bases. Germline CDR1 SQVTM, CDR2 ANQGSEA. V lost 2 bases and J lost 4; bases outside the gene matches: 6. The CDR3 extends over 15 amino acids.

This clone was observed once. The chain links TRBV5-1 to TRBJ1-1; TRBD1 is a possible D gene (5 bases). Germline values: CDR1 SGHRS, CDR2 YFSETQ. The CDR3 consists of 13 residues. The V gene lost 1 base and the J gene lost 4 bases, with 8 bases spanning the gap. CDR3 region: CASSLTGFTEAFF. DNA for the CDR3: TGCGCCAGCAGCTTGACAGGCTTCACTGAAGCTTTCTTT.

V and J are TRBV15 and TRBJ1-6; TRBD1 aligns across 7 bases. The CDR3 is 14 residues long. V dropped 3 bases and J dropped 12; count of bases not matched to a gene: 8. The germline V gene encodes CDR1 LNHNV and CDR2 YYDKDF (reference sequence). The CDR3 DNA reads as TGTGCCACCAGCAGGGCTACCAACAGGGGACCCCTCCACTTT. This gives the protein CATSRATNRGPLHF. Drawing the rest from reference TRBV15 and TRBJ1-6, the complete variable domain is DAMVIQNPRYQVTQFGKPVTLSCSQTLNHNVMYWYQQKSSQAPKLLFHYYDKDFNNEADTPDNFQSRRPNTSFCFLDIRSPGLGDTAMYLCATSRATNRGPLHFGNGTRLTVT.

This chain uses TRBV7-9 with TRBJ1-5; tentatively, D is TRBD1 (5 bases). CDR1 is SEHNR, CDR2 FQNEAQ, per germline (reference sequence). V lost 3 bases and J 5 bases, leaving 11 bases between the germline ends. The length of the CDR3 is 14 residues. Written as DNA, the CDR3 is TGTGCCAGCAGCTTGCAGGGAATACATCAGCCCCAGCATTTT. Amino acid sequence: CASSLQGIHQPQHF.

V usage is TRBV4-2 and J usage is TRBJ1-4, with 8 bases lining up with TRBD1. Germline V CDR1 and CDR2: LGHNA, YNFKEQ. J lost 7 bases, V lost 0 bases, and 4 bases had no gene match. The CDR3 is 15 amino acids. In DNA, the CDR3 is TGTGCCAGCAGCCAAGATGGCAGGGGGCGTGAAAAACTGTTTTTT. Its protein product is CASSQDGRGREKLFF.

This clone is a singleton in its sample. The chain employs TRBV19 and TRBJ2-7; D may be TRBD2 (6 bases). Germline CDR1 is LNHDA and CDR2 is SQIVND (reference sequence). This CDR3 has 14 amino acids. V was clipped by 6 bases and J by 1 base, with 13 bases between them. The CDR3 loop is CASSLPSASYEQYF. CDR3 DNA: TGTGCCAGTAGCTTGCCTAGCGCTTCCTACGAGCAGTACTTC.

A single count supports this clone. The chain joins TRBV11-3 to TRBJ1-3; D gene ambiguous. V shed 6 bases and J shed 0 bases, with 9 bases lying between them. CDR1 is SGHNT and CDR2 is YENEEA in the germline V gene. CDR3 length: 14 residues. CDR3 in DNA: TGTGCCAGCAGTCTAGTTAGCTCTGGAAACACCATATATTTT. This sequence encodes CASSLVSSGNTIYF.

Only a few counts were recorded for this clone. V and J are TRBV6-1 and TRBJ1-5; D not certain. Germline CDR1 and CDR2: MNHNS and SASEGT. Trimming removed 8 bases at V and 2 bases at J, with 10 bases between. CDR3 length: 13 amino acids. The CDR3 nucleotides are TGTGCCAGCGGTGGTCGTGGCAATCAGCCCCAGCATTTT. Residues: CASGGRGNQPQHF.

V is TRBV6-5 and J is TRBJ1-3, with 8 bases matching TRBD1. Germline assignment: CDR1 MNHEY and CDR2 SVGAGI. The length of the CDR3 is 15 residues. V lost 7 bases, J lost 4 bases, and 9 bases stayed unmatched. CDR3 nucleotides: TGTGCCAGCACCCAGGACAGGGCGGACGGAAACACCATATATTTT. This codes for CASTQDRADGNTIYF.

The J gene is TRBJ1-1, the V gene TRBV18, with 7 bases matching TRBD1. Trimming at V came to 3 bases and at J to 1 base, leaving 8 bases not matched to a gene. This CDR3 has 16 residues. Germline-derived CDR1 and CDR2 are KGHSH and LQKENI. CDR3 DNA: TGTGCCAGCTCACCCAGACAGGGCGGGGGGAACACTGAAGCTTTCTTT. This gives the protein CASSPRQGGGNTEAFF.

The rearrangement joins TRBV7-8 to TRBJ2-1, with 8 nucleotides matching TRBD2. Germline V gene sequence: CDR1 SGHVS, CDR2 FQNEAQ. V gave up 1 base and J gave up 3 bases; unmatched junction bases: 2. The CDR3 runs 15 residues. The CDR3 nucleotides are TGTGCCAGCAGCTTAGTCCGGGAGGGCTACAATGAGCAGTTCTTC. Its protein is CASSLVREGYNEQFF.

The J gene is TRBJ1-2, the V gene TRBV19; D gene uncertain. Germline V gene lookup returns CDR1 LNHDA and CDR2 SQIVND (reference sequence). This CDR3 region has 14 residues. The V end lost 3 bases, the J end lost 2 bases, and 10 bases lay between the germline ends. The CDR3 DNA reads TGTGCCAGTAGTATTGGCGCGGTCAACTATGGCTACACCTTC. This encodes CASSIGAVNYGYTF.

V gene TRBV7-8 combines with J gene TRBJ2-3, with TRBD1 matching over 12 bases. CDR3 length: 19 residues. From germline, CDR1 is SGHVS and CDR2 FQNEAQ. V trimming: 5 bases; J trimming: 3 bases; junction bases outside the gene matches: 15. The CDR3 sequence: CASSRVGTGGGGETDTQYF. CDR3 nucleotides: TGTGCCAGCAGCCGCGTCGGGACAGGGGGCGGGGGTGAGACAGATACGCAGTATTTT.

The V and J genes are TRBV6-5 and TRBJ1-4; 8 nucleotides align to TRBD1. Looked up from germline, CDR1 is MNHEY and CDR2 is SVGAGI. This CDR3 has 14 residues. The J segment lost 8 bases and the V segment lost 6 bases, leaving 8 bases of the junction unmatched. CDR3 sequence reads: CASRQGVAREKLFF. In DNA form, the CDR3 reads TGTGCCAGCAGACAGGGGGTGGCGAGAGAAAAACTGTTTTTT.

In DNA, the CDR3 is TGTGCCAGCAGCCCGTTTGTCTCCTCTGAAGCTTTCTTT. Its translation is CASSPFVSSEAFF. V gene TRBV9 combines with J gene TRBJ1-1; no firm D call. Trimming pared 4 bases from V and 6 bases from J, leaving 13 bases between. Germline CDR1 SGDLS, CDR2 YYNGEE. This CDR3 spans 13 amino acids.